This TCR beta chain derives from a study of cytomegalovirus exposure and HLA in healthy donors. This clone showed up just a few times. The antigen is undetermined. Both 60 Vbeta primers and 13 Jbeta primers went into the PCR. The repertoire was sequenced with immunoSEQ multiplex PCR; TCRdb's copy has only in-frame clones and lacks some. Among around 130,000 clones listed, 81% were seen once. The study's findings and limits: A few CMV-associated chains proved CMV antigen-specific in vitro.

Germline CDR1 is MNHNY and CDR2 is SVGAGI (reference sequence). The germline V and J ends were trimmed by 4 bases and 12 bases, with 16 bases remaining between them. The CDR3 has 13 residues. Sequences were obtained from PBMCs. The sequence derives from a man between 18 and 29 years old in good health and CMV-seronegative. The chain recombines TRBV6-6 with TRBJ2-1, with D perhaps matching TRBD2 (6 bases). CDR3 DNA sequence: TGTGCCAGCAGTTCGGTTCTAGCGCTTGGGCAGTTCTTC. Its translation is CASSSVLALGQFF.